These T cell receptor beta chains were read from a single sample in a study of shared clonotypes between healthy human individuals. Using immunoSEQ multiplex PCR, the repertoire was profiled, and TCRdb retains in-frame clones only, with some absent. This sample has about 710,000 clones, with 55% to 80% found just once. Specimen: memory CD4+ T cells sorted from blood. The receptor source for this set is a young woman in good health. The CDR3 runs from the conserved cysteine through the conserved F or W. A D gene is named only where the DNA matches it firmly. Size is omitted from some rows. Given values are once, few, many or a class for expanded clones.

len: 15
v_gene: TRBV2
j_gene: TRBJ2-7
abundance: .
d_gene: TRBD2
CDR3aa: CASSEELAGLSEQYF
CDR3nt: TGTGCCAGCAGTGAAGAACTAGCGGGACTTTCCGAGCAGTACTTC

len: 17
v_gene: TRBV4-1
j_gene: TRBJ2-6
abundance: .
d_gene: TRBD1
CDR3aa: CASSQGDRVSGANVLTF
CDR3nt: TGCGCCAGCAGCCAAGGGGACAGGGTCTCTGGGGCCAACGTCCTGACTTTC

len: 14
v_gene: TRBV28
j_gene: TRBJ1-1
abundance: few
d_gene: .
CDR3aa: CASSLMGGNTEAFF
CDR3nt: TGTGCCAGCAGTTTAATGGGGGGAAACACTGAAGCTTTCTTT

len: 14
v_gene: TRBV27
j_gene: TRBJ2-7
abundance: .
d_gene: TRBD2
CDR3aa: CASRRGTDPYEQYF
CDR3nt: TGTGCCAGCAGGCGGGGGACGGACCCCTACGAGCAGTACTTC

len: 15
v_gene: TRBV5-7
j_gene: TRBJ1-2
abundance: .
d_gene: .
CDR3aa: CASSLVSFLSRGYTF
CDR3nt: TGTGCCAGCAGCTTGGTGTCCTTCCTCTCGCGTGGCTACACCTTC

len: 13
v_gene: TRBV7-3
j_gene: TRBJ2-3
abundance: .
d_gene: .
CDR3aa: CASSASVKDTQYF
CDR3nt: TGTGCCAGCAGCGCCTCCGTAAAAGATACGCAGTATTTT

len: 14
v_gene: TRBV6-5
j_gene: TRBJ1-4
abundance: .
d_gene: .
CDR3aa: CASITGATNEKLFF
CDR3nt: TGTGCCAGCATTACCGGGGCAACTAATGAAAAACTGTTTTTT

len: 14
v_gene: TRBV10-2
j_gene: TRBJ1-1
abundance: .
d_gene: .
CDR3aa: CASGERQAFVEAFF
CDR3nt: TGCGCCAGCGGTGAAAGACAGGCGTTCGTAGAAGCTTTCTTT

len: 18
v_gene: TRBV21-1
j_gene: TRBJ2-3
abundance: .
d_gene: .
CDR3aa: CASSDSGLAGVRTDTQYF
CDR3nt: TGTGCCAGCAGCGACTCGGGACTAGCGGGAGTGCGGACAGATACGCAGTATTTT

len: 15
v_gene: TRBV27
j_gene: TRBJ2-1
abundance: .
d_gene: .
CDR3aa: CASSFLGQGWNEQFF
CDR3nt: TGTGCCAGCAGTTTCCTAGGGCAGGGTTGGAACGAGCAGTTCTTC

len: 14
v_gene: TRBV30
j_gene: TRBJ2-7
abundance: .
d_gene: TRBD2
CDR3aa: CAWSVGLAGYEQYF
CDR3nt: TGTGCCTGGAGTGTAGGGCTAGCGGGCTACGAGCAGTACTTC

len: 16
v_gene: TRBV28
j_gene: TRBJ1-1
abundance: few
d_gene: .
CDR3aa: CASTNSGGLAYTEAFF
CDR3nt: TGTGCCAGCACTAACAGCGGCGGTCTTGCGTACACTGAAGCTTTCTTT

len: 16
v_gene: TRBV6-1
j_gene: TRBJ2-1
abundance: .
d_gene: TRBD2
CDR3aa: CASSEQGAGGYNEQFF
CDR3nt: TGTGCCAGCAGTGAACAGGGAGCGGGAGGGTACAATGAGCAGTTCTTC

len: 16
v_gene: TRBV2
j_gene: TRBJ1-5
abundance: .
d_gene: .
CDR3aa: CASSEWGGAGNQPQHF
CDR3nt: TGTGCCAGCAGTGAATGGGGGGGCGCGGGCAATCAGCCCCAGCATTTT

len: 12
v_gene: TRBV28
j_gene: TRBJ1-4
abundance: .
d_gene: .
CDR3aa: CASSLFGRKLFF
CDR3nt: TGTGCCAGCAGTTTATTCGGGCGAAAACTGTTTTTT

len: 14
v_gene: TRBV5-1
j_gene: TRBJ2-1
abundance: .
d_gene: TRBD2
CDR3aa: CASTREGGYNEQFF
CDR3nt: TGCGCCAGCACCCGGGAGGGGGGCTACAATGAGCAGTTCTTC

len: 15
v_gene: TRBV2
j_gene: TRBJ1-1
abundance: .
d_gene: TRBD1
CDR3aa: CASSQILGGQGGAFF
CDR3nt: TGTGCCAGCAGTCAGATCTTAGGGGGACAGGGAGGCGCTTTCTTT

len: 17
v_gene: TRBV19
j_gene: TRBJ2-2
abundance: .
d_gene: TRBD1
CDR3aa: CASKSPRTTGGNGELFF
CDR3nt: TGTGCCAGCAAATCCCCAAGAACAACAGGGGGCAACGGGGAGCTGTTTTTT

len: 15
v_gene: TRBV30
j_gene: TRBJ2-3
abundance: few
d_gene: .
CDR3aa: CAWSPGLTYTDTQYF
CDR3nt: TGTGCCTGGAGTCCCGGTCTCACGTACACAGATACGCAGTATTTT

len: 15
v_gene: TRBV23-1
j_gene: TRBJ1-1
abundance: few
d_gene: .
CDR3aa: CASRVRGEMNTEAFF
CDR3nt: TGCGCCAGCAGGGTCCGAGGGGAAATGAACACTGAAGCTTTCTTT

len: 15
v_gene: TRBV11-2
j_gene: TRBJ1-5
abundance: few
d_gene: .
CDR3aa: CASSLDGQTDQPQHF
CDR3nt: TGTGCCAGCAGCTTAGATGGTCAGACAGATCAGCCCCAGCATTTT

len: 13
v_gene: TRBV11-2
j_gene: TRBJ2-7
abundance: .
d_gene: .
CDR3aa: CASSPGLLYEQYF
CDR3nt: TGTGCCAGCAGCCCCGGGCTCCTCTACGAGCAGTACTTC

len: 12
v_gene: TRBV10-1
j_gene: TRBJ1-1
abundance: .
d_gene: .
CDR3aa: CASSARGSEAFF
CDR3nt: TGCGCCAGCAGTGCCCGGGGATCCGAAGCTTTCTTT

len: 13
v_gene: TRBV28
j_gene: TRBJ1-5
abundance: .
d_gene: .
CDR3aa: CASRKQGNQPQHF
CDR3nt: TGTGCCAGCAGGAAACAGGGAAATCAGCCCCAGCATTTT

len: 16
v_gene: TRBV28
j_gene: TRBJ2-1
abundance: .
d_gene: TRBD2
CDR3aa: CASSFPSREVYNEQFF
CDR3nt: TGTGCCAGCAGTTTCCCATCTCGGGAGGTATACAATGAGCAGTTCTTC

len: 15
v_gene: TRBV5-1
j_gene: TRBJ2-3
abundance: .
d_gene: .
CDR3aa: CASSKGTANTDTQYF
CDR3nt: TGCGCCAGCAGCAAAGGGACGGCCAACACAGATACGCAGTATTTT

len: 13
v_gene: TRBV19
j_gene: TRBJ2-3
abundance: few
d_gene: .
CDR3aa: CASSKPDTDTQYF
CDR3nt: TGTGCCAGTAGTAAGCCAGACACAGATACGCAGTATTTT

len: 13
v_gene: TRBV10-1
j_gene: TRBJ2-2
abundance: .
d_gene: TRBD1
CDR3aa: CASRAGGTGELFF
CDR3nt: TGCGCCAGCAGGGCAGGGGGCACCGGGGAGCTGTTTTTT

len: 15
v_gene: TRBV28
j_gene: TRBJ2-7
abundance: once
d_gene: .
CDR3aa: CASSSLGRPPYEQYF
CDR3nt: TGTGCCAGCAGTTCTTTAGGGAGGCCACCCTACGAGCAGTACTTC

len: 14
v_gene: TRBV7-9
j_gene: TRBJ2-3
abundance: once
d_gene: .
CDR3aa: CASSNRMPTDTQYF
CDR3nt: TGTGCCAGCAGCAACCGAATGCCCACAGATACGCAGTATTTT

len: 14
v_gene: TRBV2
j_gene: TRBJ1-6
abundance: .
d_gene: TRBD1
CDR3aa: CASSPDRELRTLHF
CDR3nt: TGTGCCAGCAGTCCGGACAGGGAGCTCCGGACCCTCCACTTT

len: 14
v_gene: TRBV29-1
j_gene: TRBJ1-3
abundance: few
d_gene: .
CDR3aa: CSATPQGSGNTIYF
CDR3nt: TGCAGCGCCACCCCACAGGGCTCTGGAAACACCATATATTTT

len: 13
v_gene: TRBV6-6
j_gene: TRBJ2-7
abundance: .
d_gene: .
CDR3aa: CASSLILSYEQYF
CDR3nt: TGTGCCAGCAGCCTGATCCTAAGCTACGAGCAGTACTTC

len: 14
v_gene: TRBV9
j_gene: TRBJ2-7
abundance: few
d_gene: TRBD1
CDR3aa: CASSRTGYSYEQYF
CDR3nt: TGTGCCAGCAGCCGGACAGGTTACTCCTACGAGCAGTACTTC

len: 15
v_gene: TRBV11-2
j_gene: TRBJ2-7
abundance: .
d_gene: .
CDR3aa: CASSSQAESSYEQYF
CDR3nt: TGTGCCAGCAGCTCACAGGCCGAGAGCTCCTACGAGCAGTACTTC

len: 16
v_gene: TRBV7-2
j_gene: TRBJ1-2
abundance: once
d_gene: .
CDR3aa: CASSSRRGSLLDGYTF
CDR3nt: TGTGCCAGCAGCAGCCGACGGGGGTCTCTGTTGGACGGCTACACCTTC

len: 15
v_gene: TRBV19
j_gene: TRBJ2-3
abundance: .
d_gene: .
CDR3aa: CASSPGTLESDTQYF
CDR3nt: TGTGCCAGTAGTCCTGGGACATTAGAGTCAGATACGCAGTATTTT

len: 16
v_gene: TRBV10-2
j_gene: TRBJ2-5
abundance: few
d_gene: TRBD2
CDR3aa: CASRSGTSGAGETQYF
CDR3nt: TGCGCCAGCAGGTCCGGGACTAGCGGGGCCGGGGAGACCCAGTACTTC

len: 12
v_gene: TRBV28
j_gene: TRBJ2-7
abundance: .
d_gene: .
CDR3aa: CAVNRAVSEQYF
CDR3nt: TGTGCCGTAAACAGGGCGGTCTCCGAGCAGTACTTC

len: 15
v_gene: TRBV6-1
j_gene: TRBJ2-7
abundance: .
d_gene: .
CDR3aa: CASDATWTLTYEQYF
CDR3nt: TGTGCCAGCGACGCTACCTGGACTCTTACCTACGAGCAGTACTTC

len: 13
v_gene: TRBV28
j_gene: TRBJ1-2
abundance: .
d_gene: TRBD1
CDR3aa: CASSVQGRYGYTF
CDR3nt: TGTGCCAGCAGTGTACAGGGGAGGTATGGCTACACCTTC

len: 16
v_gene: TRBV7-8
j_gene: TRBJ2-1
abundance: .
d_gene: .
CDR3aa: CASSFRPTQSYNEQFF
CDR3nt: TGTGCCAGCAGCTTTAGGCCGACCCAATCCTACAATGAGCAGTTCTTC

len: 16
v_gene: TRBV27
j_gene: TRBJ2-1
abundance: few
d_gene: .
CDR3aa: CASSLAKGGAGNEQFF
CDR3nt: TGTGCCAGCAGTTTAGCCAAGGGCGGTGCGGGGAATGAGCAGTTCTTC

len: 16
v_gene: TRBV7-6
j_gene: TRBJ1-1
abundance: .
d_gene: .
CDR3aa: CASSPRPPGVGINAFF
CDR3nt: TGTGCCAGCAGCCCTCGGCCCCCCGGTGTGGGGATTAACGCTTTCTTT

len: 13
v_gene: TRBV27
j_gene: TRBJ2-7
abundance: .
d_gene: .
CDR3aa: CASSAVVSYEQYF
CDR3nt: TGTGCCAGCAGTGCCGTAGTCTCCTACGAGCAGTACTTC

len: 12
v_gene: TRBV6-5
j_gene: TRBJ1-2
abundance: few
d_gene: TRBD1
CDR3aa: CASRGGTGPRTF
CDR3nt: TGTGCCAGCAGGGGAGGGACAGGGCCTAGAACCTTC

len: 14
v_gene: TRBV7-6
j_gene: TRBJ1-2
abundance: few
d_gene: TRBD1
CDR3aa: CASSPGTGDYGYTF
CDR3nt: TGTGCCAGCAGCCCAGGGACAGGGGACTATGGCTACACCTTC

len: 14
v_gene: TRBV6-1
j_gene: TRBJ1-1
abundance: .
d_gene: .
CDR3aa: CASTAPDLKTEAFF
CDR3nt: TGTGCCAGCACCGCCCCAGACCTCAAGACTGAAGCTTTCTTT

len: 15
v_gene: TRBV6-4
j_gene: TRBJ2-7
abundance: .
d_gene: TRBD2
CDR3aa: CASRAVASGSYEQYF
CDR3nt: TGTGCCAGCAGGGCCGTGGCTAGCGGCTCCTACGAGCAGTACTTC

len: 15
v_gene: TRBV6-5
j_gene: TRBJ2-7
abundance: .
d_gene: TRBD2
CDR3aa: CASSYSGGGTYEQYF
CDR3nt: TGTGCCAGCAGTTACTCGGGCGGGGGTACCTACGAGCAGTACTTC

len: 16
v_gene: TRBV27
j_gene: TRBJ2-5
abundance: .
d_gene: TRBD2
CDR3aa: CASRSLLGGKKETQYF
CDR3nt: TGTGCCAGCAGAAGCCTTCTGGGGGGGAAAAAAGAGACCCAGTACTTC

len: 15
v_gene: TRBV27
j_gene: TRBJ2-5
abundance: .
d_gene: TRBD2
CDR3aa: CASSLVAGGPETQYF
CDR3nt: TGTGCCAGCAGTTTAGTGGCGGGAGGTCCAGAGACCCAGTACTTC

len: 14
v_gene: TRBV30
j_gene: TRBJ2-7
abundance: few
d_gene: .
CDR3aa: CAWSHLAGSLEQYF
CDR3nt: TGTGCCTGGAGTCACCTTGCTGGTTCGCTCGAGCAGTACTTC

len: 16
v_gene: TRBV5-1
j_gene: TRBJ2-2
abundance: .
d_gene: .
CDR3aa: CASSFGITLDTGELFF
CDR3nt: TGCGCCAGCAGCTTTGGGATAACACTTGACACCGGGGAGCTGTTTTTT

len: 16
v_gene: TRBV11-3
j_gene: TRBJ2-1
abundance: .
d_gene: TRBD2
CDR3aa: CASSLGLAEPVGEQFF
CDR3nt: TGTGCCAGCAGCTTAGGGCTAGCGGAGCCTGTTGGTGAGCAGTTCTTC

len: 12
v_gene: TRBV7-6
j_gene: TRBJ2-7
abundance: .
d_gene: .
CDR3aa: CASSSPGHEQYF
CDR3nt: TGTGCCAGCAGCTCCCCAGGACACGAGCAGTACTTC

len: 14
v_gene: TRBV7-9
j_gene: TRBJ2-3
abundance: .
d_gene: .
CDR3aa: CASSLAAGRDTQYF
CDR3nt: TGTGCCAGCAGCTTAGCGGCGGGCCGTGATACGCAGTATTTT

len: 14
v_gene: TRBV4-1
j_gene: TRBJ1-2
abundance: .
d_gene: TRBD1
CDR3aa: CASRRQGGRYGYTF
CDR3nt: TGCGCCAGCAGGAGACAGGGGGGGAGGTATGGCTACACCTTC

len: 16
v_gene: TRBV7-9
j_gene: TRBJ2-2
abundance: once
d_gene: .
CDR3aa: CASREASSSGAGELFF
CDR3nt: TGTGCCAGCAGGGAGGCCTCTTCGAGCGGAGCCGGGGAGCTGTTTTTT

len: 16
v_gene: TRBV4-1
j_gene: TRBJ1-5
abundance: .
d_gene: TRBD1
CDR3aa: CASSVRQGAGNQPQHF
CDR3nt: TGCGCCAGCAGCGTCCGACAGGGGGCTGGAAATCAGCCCCAGCATTTT